The rows below give T cell receptor beta chains drawn from one sample of a study of blood T cell repertoires in COVID-19. Clones were sequenced by immunoSEQ multiplex PCR, and TCRdb holds only the in-frame ones, with some missing. The top ten hold more than 3.5% of the sample, which has about 220,000 clones, around 86% seen once. Source material: PBMCs or T cells enriched from blood (not recorded which). The receptors were gathered from a middle-aged woman with acute COVID-19. CDR3s include the opening cysteine and the closing phenylalanine or tryptophan. A D gene is named only where the DNA matches it firmly. Some rows mark clone size as missing; the rest say once, few, many or name a class of expanded clone.

J gene: TRBJ2-1
clone size: .
D gene: .
V gene: TRBV7-2
CDR3 DNA: TGTGCCAGCAGCTCCACGGAGACTTACAATGAGCAGTTCTTC
CDR3 protein: CASSSTETYNEQFF

J gene: TRBJ1-1
clone size: few
D gene: .
V gene: TRBV2
CDR3 DNA: TGTGCCAGCAGTGGACGTCCAGGGGTGACTGAAGCTTTCTTT
CDR3 protein: CASSGRPGVTEAFF

J gene: TRBJ1-1
clone size: .
D gene: TRBD1
V gene: TRBV24-1
CDR3 DNA: TGTGCCACCAGTGACCCTCACAGGGGAGACACTGAAGCTTTCTTT
CDR3 protein: CATSDPHRGDTEAFF

J gene: TRBJ2-2
clone size: .
D gene: TRBD2
V gene: TRBV7-9
CDR3 DNA: TGTGCCAGCAGCTACCGACTAGCGGGGAGCACCGGGGAGCTGTTTTTT
CDR3 protein: CASSYRLAGSTGELFF

J gene: TRBJ2-3
clone size: .
D gene: .
V gene: TRBV7-2
CDR3 DNA: TGTGCCAGCAGCCTCGGGAGGGGGCCCACAGATACGCAGTATTTT
CDR3 protein: CASSLGRGPTDTQYF

J gene: TRBJ1-2
clone size: few
D gene: .
V gene: TRBV5-1
CDR3 DNA: TGCGCCAGCGCCCTGGACGGACTTTATGGCTACACCTTC
CDR3 protein: CASALDGLYGYTF

J gene: TRBJ2-3
clone size: once
D gene: TRBD1
V gene: TRBV14
CDR3 DNA: TGTGCCAGCAGCCAATTAGGACAGGGGGTACAGAGCACAGATACGCAGTATTTT
CDR3 protein: CASSQLGQGVQSTDTQYF

J gene: TRBJ1-4
clone size: .
D gene: .
V gene: TRBV7-2
CDR3 DNA: TGTGCCAGCAGCTTAGGGGTTCAGGGGACTGAAAAACTGTTTTTT
CDR3 protein: CASSLGVQGTEKLFF

J gene: TRBJ1-2
clone size: .
D gene: .
V gene: TRBV12-3/TRBV12-4
CDR3 DNA: TGTGCCAGCAGTACCCAGGGGTATGGCTACACCTTC
CDR3 protein: CASSTQGYGYTF

J gene: TRBJ1-1
clone size: .
D gene: TRBD1
V gene: TRBV30
CDR3 DNA: TGTGCCTGGGGACAGGGGATCACTGAAGCTTTCTTT
CDR3 protein: CAWGQGITEAFF

J gene: TRBJ1-1
clone size: .
D gene: TRBD1
V gene: TRBV30
CDR3 DNA: TGTGCCTGGATGGTAGGACAGGGCTACACTGAAGCTTTCTTT
CDR3 protein: CAWMVGQGYTEAFF

J gene: TRBJ2-3
clone size: .
D gene: TRBD2
V gene: TRBV7-8
CDR3 DNA: TGTGCCAGCAGCCATATAGCGGGGGGCGGAAGCACAGATACGCAGTATTTT
CDR3 protein: CASSHIAGGGSTDTQYF

J gene: TRBJ1-2
clone size: .
D gene: TRBD1
V gene: TRBV14
CDR3 DNA: TGTGCCAGCAGCCCCCTACGGTCCGGGACAGGGGACTATGGCTACACCTTC
CDR3 protein: CASSPLRSGTGDYGYTF

J gene: TRBJ2-2
clone size: .
D gene: TRBD1
V gene: TRBV14
CDR3 DNA: TGTGCCAGCAGCCGACAGGGGACCGGGGAGCTGTTTTTT
CDR3 protein: CASSRQGTGELFF

J gene: TRBJ1-6
clone size: few
D gene: .
V gene: TRBV9
CDR3 DNA: TGTGCCAGCAGCCCCCTGGTGGGGAGTAATTCACCCCTCCACTTT
CDR3 protein: CASSPLVGSNSPLHF

J gene: TRBJ2-5
clone size: .
D gene: .
V gene: TRBV21-1
CDR3 DNA: TGTGCCAGCAGCAAAGTGGCAGGGGAAGAGACCCAGTACTTC
CDR3 protein: CASSKVAGEETQYF

J gene: TRBJ1-2
clone size: .
D gene: TRBD1
V gene: TRBV19
CDR3 DNA: TGTGCCAGTTCGGGACAGATAACTTCTAACTATGGCTACACCTTC
CDR3 protein: CASSGQITSNYGYTF

J gene: TRBJ1-1
clone size: .
D gene: .
V gene: TRBV15
CDR3 DNA: TGTGCCACCAGCAGGGAACAGGTGAACACTGAAGCTTTCTTT
CDR3 protein: CATSREQVNTEAFF

J gene: TRBJ1-2
clone size: .
D gene: .
V gene: TRBV7-8
CDR3 DNA: TGTGCCAGCAGCCCAGGACAGACCTATGGCTACACCTTC
CDR3 protein: CASSPGQTYGYTF

J gene: TRBJ1-1
clone size: .
D gene: .
V gene: TRBV7-6
CDR3 DNA: TGTGCCAGCAGCCCGCGTTACAGGGAGAACACTGAAGCTTTCTTT
CDR3 protein: CASSPRYRENTEAFF

J gene: TRBJ2-7
clone size: once
D gene: .
V gene: TRBV29-1
CDR3 DNA: TGCAGCGTTCTTAGAGGTGGGGGGAACGAGCAGTACTTC
CDR3 protein: CSVLRGGGNEQYF

J gene: TRBJ1-2
clone size: .
D gene: TRBD1
V gene: TRBV6-6
CDR3 DNA: TGTGCCAGCAGTCACCGGGACAGGGGGCCGAAGGACTATGGCTACACCTTC
CDR3 protein: CASSHRDRGPKDYGYTF

J gene: TRBJ2-1
clone size: few
D gene: TRBD2
V gene: TRBV7-2
CDR3 DNA: TGTGCCAGCGCCTTCGGGACTAACTACAATGAGCAGTTCTTC
CDR3 protein: CASAFGTNYNEQFF

J gene: TRBJ2-1
clone size: .
D gene: .
V gene: TRBV14
CDR3 DNA: TGTGCCAGCAGCCAAGTCCTACCCCCCGGGACACCCTTCGGCAATGAGCAGTTCTTC
CDR3 protein: CASSQVLPPGTPFGNEQFF

J gene: TRBJ1-1
clone size: .
D gene: .
V gene: TRBV29-1
CDR3 DNA: TGCAGCGTTGGGGAGGGGGTGAACACTGAAGCTTTCTTT
CDR3 protein: CSVGEGVNTEAFF

J gene: TRBJ1-1
clone size: .
D gene: .
V gene: TRBV6-5
CDR3 DNA: TGTGCCAGCAGGGCGGAGAAATACGCTGAAGCTTTCTTT
CDR3 protein: CASRAEKYAEAFF

J gene: TRBJ2-7
clone size: .
D gene: .
V gene: TRBV5-6
CDR3 DNA: TGTGCCAGCAGGGAAACAGGGAACTACGAGCAGTACTTC
CDR3 protein: CASRETGNYEQYF

J gene: TRBJ1-2
clone size: .
D gene: TRBD1
V gene: TRBV24-1
CDR3 DNA: TGTGCCACCAGTGAACCGGGACAGGGGGCAAAAGGCTACACCTTC
CDR3 protein: CATSEPGQGAKGYTF

J gene: TRBJ1-2
clone size: .
D gene: TRBD1
V gene: TRBV9
CDR3 DNA: TGTGCCAGCAGCCACACACCAGGACAGGAAGACTATGGCTACACCTTC
CDR3 protein: CASSHTPGQEDYGYTF

J gene: TRBJ1-4
clone size: .
D gene: TRBD1
V gene: TRBV4-3
CDR3 DNA: TGCGCCAGCAGCCCGACAGGGGGTGCTGAAAAACTGTTTTTT
CDR3 protein: CASSPTGGAEKLFF

J gene: TRBJ1-3
clone size: .
D gene: .
V gene: TRBV3-1/TRBV3-2
CDR3 DNA: TGTGCCAGCAGCCAATCGTCTCTCTCTGGAAACACCATATATTTT
CDR3 protein: CASSQSSLSGNTIYF

J gene: TRBJ1-3
clone size: once
D gene: .
V gene: TRBV19
CDR3 DNA: TGTGCCAGTAGTATAGCGGCGGGGGTCGGAAACACCATATATTTT
CDR3 protein: CASSIAAGVGNTIYF

J gene: TRBJ2-2
clone size: .
D gene: TRBD2
V gene: TRBV5-1
CDR3 DNA: TGCGCCAGCACCAGGACTAGCGGGCGGTCCGGGGAGCTGTTTTTT
CDR3 protein: CASTRTSGRSGELFF

J gene: TRBJ1-1
clone size: .
D gene: TRBD1
V gene: TRBV4-1
CDR3 DNA: TGCGCCAGCAGCCCCGGGACAGGGATGAACACTGAAGCTTTCTTT
CDR3 protein: CASSPGTGMNTEAFF

J gene: TRBJ1-2
clone size: .
D gene: .
V gene: TRBV27
CDR3 DNA: TGTGCCAGCAGTTTAACCCAGGGATTCTATGGCTACACCTTC
CDR3 protein: CASSLTQGFYGYTF

J gene: TRBJ2-5
clone size: .
D gene: TRBD2
V gene: TRBV9
CDR3 DNA: TGTGCCAGCAGCCCGGGGGGGCTCGAGACCCAGTACTTC
CDR3 protein: CASSPGGLETQYF

J gene: TRBJ1-3
clone size: .
D gene: TRBD1
V gene: TRBV15
CDR3 DNA: TGTGCCACCACTGGGACAGCCAACCTTGGAAACACCATATATTTT
CDR3 protein: CATTGTANLGNTIYF

J gene: TRBJ1-5
clone size: .
D gene: .
V gene: TRBV19
CDR3 DNA: TGTGCCAGTAGTATTAGCCGGGAGGACCAGCCCCAGCATTTT
CDR3 protein: CASSISREDQPQHF

J gene: TRBJ2-1
clone size: once
D gene: .
V gene: TRBV5-1
CDR3 DNA: TGCGCCAGCAGCTTGGCCGGTTTGAGGGAAAATGAGCAGTTCTTC
CDR3 protein: CASSLAGLRENEQFF

J gene: TRBJ2-1
clone size: once
D gene: TRBD2
V gene: TRBV5-1
CDR3 DNA: TGCGCCAGCAGCCCAACTTCGGCTAGCGGGGTAGATGAGCAGTTCTTC
CDR3 protein: CASSPTSASGVDEQFF

J gene: TRBJ1-1
clone size: few
D gene: .
V gene: TRBV9
CDR3 DNA: TGTGCCAGCAGCTGGACAGCCGATCTTGAAGCTTTCTTT
CDR3 protein: CASSWTADLEAFF

J gene: TRBJ1-2
clone size: .
D gene: TRBD1
V gene: TRBV12-5
CDR3 DNA: TGTGCTAGTGGTTTGGATCTCTCCAGGGGGAATAGCTATGGCTACACCTTC
CDR3 protein: CASGLDLSRGNSYGYTF

J gene: TRBJ2-6
clone size: .
D gene: TRBD1
V gene: TRBV19
CDR3 DNA: TGTGCCAGTAGTACTACAGGGGGTAGGGTCTCTGGGGCCAACGTCCTGACTTTC
CDR3 protein: CASSTTGGRVSGANVLTF

J gene: TRBJ1-5
clone size: .
D gene: TRBD1
V gene: TRBV20-1
CDR3 DNA: TGCAGTGCTAGTCGGCAGGGGGGTCAGCCCCAGCATTTT
CDR3 protein: CSASRQGGQPQHF

J gene: TRBJ1-2
clone size: .
D gene: TRBD1
V gene: TRBV10-3
CDR3 DNA: TGTGCCATCAGTGAGTCAAGGACAGGGACCTATGGCTACACCTTC
CDR3 protein: CAISESRTGTYGYTF

J gene: TRBJ1-1
clone size: .
D gene: TRBD1
V gene: TRBV28
CDR3 DNA: TGTGCCGGGCAAGTGACAGGGGGCACTGAAGCTTTCTTT
CDR3 protein: CAGQVTGGTEAFF

J gene: TRBJ1-4
clone size: .
D gene: TRBD1
V gene: TRBV29-1
CDR3 DNA: TGCAGCGTGGTATCAAAGGGTGGACAGGGGGACAGAAGAACTAATGAAAAACTGTTTTTT
CDR3 protein: CSVVSKGGQGDRRTNEKLFF

J gene: TRBJ2-1
clone size: .
D gene: TRBD1
V gene: TRBV19
CDR3 DNA: TGTGCCAGTAGTTCTTGGACAGGGGGCAATGAGCAGTTCTTC
CDR3 protein: CASSSWTGGNEQFF

J gene: TRBJ1-4
clone size: once
D gene: TRBD1
V gene: TRBV13
CDR3 DNA: TGTGCCAGCAGCTACAGGGGACAGGGGGCGATTGAAAAACTGTTTTTT
CDR3 protein: CASSYRGQGAIEKLFF

J gene: TRBJ1-2
clone size: .
D gene: .
V gene: TRBV24-1
CDR3 DNA: TGTGCCACCAGTGATTTGCGGGGTGGCTACACCTTC
CDR3 protein: CATSDLRGGYTF

J gene: TRBJ1-2
clone size: .
D gene: TRBD1
V gene: TRBV10-3
CDR3 DNA: TGTGCCATCAGTGGGACAGGGAGATCTAACTATGGCTACACCTTC
CDR3 protein: CAISGTGRSNYGYTF

J gene: TRBJ1-1
clone size: .
D gene: .
V gene: TRBV2
CDR3 DNA: TGTGCCAGCAGAACAGGGACCCCGAACACTGAAGCTTTCTTT
CDR3 protein: CASRTGTPNTEAFF

J gene: TRBJ2-1
clone size: .
D gene: TRBD1
V gene: TRBV7-2
CDR3 DNA: TGTGCCAGCAGCCCTACAGGGGGTAGGGATGAGCAGTTCTTC
CDR3 protein: CASSPTGGRDEQFF

J gene: TRBJ1-5
clone size: once
D gene: .
V gene: TRBV24-1
CDR3 DNA: TGTGCCACCAGTTGGGGCAGTAATCAGCCCCAGCATTTT
CDR3 protein: CATSWGSNQPQHF

J gene: TRBJ1-2
clone size: .
D gene: .
V gene: TRBV14
CDR3 DNA: TGTGCCAGCAGCCAAGATGTGAGTCCCTACCACGGCTACACCTTC
CDR3 protein: CASSQDVSPYHGYTF

J gene: TRBJ1-2
clone size: .
D gene: .
V gene: TRBV2
CDR3 DNA: TGTGCCAGTTCTGCGGGGGTGGTTAGCTACACCTTC
CDR3 protein: CASSAGVVSYTF

J gene: TRBJ2-5
clone size: .
D gene: .
V gene: TRBV7-3
CDR3 DNA: TGTGCCAGCAGCGCCTGGGGCGTTGGAGAGACCCAGTACTTC
CDR3 protein: CASSAWGVGETQYF

J gene: TRBJ1-2
clone size: .
D gene: TRBD1
V gene: TRBV24-1
CDR3 DNA: TGTGCCACCAGTGACCCCATCAGGGGGGACTATGGCTACACCTTC
CDR3 protein: CATSDPIRGDYGYTF

J gene: TRBJ1-1
clone size: .
D gene: .
V gene: TRBV10-3
CDR3 DNA: TGTGCCATCAGTACGCCGACAGGGAACACTGAAGCTTTCTTT
CDR3 protein: CAISTPTGNTEAFF